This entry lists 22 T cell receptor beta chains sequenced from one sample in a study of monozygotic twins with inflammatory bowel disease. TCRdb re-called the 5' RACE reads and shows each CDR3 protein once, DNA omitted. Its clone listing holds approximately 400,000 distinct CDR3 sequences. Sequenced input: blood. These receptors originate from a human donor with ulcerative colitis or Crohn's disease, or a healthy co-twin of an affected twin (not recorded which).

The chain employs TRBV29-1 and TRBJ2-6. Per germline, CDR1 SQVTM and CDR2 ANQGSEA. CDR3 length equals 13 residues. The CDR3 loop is CSVGVTGANVLTF. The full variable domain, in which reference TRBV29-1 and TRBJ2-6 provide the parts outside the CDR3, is SAVISQKPSRDICQRGTSLTIQCQVDSQVTMMFWYRQQPGQSLTLIATANQGSEATYESGFVIDKFPISRPNLTFSTLTVSNMSPEDSSIYLCSVGVTGANVLTFGAGSRLTVL.

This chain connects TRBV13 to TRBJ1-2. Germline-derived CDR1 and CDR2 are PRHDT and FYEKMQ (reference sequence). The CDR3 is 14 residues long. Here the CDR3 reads CASSWNSPNYGYTF.

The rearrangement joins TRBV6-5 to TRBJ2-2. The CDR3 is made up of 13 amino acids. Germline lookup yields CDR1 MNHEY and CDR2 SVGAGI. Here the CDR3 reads CASSYKETGELFF.

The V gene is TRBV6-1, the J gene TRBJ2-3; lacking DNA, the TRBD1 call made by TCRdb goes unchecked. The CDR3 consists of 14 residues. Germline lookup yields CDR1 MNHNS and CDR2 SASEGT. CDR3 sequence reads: CASRPGQSIDTQYF.

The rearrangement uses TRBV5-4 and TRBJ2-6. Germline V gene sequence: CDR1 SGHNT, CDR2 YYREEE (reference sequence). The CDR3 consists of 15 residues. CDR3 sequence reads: CASSLDRVGANVLTF.

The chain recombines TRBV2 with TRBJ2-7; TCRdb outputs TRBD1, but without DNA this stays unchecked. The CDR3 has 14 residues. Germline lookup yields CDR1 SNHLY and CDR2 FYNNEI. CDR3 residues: CASSPQGDGYEQYF.

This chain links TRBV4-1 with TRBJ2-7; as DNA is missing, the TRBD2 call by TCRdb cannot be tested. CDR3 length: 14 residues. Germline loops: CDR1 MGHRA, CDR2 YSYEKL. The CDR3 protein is CASSQAGPPYEQYF.

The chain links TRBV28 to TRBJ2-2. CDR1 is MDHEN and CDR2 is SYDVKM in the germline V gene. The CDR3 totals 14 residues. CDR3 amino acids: CASSRLTNTGELFF.

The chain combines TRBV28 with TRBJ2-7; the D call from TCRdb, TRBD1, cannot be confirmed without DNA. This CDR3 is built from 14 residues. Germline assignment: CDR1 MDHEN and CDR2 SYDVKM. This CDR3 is CASKYTGPTYEQYF.

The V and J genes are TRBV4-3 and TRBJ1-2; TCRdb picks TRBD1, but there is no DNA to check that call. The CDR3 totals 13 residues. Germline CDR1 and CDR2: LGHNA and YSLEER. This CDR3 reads CASSRDALGGYTF.

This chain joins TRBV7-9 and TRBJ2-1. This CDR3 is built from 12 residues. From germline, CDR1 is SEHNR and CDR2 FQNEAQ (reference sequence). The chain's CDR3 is CASSWIKNEQFF.

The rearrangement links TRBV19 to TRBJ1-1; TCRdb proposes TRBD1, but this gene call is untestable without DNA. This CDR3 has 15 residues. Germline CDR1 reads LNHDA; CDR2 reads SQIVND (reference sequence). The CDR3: CASSPGTGSDTEAFF.

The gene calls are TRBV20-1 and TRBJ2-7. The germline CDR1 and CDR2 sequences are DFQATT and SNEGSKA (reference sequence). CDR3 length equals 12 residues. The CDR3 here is CSARQGWGEQYF.

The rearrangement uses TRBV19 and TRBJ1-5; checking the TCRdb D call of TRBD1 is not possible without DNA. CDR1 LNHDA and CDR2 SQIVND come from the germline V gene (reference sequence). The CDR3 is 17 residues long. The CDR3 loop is CASSEHRGHLVDQPQHF.

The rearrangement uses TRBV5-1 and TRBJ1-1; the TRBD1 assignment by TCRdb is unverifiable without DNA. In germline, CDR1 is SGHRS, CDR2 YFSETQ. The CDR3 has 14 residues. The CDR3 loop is CASSLWDRSTEALF.

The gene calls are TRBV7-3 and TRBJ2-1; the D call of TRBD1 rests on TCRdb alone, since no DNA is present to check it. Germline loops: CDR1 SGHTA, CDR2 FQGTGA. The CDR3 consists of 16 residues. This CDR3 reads CASSLRGGTGTNEQFF.

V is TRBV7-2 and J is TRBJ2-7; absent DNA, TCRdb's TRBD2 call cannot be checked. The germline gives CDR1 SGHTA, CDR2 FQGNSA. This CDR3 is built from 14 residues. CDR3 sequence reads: CASRAGTSADEQYF. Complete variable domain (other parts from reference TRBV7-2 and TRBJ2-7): GAGVSQSPSNKVTEKGKDVELRCDPISGHTALYWYRQSLGQGLEFLIYFQGNSAPDKSGLPSDRFSAERTGGSVSTLTIQRTQQEDSAVYLCASRAGTSADEQYFGPGTRLTVT.

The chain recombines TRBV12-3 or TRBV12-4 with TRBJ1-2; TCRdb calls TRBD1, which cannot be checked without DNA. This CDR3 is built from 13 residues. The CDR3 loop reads CASSVGGGGGYTF.

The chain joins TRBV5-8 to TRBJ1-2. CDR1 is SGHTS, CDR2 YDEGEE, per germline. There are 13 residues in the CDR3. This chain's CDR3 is CASSLEVSNGYTF.

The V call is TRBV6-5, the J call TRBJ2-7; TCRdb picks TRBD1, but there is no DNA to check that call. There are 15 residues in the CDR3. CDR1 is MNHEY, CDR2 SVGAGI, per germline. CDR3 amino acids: CASSSLGQGFSEQYF.

CDR3 amino acids: CASSERPLGYTF. The chain recombines TRBV2 with TRBJ1-2; lacking DNA, the TRBD1 call made by TCRdb goes unchecked. The CDR3 is made up of 12 amino acids. Germline V gene lookup returns CDR1 SNHLY and CDR2 FYNNEI.

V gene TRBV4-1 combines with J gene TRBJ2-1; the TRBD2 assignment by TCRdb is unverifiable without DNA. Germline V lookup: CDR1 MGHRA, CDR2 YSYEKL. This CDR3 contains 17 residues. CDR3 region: CASSQGRLALRGDEQFF.